This TCR beta chain is from a study of cytomegalovirus exposure and HLA in healthy donors. PCR amplification relied on 60 Vbeta primers (plus 13 Jbeta primers). Produced via immunoSEQ multiplex PCR; TCRdb's table is partial and in-frame only. The data contain some 130,000 clones, just under 90% of them singletons. This clone occurred once. Antigen: not known. Study-level findings and limits: Confirmation in vitro established that a few CMV-associated chains were specific for CMV antigens. The study recorded some 160 TCR beta chains that were cytomegalovirus-associated. A later analysis found TCR association rates differed by HLA locus, highest for DRB1 and lowest for HLA-C.

Trimming cost V 0 bases and J 4 bases, with 12 bases left between them. The CDR3 sequence is 15 residues long. CDR1 and CDR2 (germline): LNHDA, SQIVND (reference sequence). The sequencing input was PBMCs. This receptor was identified in a woman aged 25-40 years in good health and CMV-seronegative. J is TRBJ1-1 and V is TRBV19; tentatively, D is TRBD1 (6 bases). The CDR3 DNA follows: TGTGCCAGTAGTATAGATGGCGGCAGGGGCACTGAAGCTTTCTTT. Protein: CASSIDGGRGTEAFF.